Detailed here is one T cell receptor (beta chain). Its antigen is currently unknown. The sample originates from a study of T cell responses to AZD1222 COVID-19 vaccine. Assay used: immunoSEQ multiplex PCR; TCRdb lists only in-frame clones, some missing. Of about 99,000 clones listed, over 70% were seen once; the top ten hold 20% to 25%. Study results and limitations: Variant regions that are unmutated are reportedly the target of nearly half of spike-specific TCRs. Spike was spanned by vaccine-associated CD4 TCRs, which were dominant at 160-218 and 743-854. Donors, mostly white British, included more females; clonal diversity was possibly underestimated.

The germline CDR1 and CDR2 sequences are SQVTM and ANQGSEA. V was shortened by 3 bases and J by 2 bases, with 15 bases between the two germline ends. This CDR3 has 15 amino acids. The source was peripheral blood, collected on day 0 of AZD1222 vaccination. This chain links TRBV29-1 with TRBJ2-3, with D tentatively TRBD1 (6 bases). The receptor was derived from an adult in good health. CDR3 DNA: TGCAGCGTTGAGTTCTCCGGGACACCCACAGATACGCAGTATTTT. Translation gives CSVEFSGTPTDTQYF.